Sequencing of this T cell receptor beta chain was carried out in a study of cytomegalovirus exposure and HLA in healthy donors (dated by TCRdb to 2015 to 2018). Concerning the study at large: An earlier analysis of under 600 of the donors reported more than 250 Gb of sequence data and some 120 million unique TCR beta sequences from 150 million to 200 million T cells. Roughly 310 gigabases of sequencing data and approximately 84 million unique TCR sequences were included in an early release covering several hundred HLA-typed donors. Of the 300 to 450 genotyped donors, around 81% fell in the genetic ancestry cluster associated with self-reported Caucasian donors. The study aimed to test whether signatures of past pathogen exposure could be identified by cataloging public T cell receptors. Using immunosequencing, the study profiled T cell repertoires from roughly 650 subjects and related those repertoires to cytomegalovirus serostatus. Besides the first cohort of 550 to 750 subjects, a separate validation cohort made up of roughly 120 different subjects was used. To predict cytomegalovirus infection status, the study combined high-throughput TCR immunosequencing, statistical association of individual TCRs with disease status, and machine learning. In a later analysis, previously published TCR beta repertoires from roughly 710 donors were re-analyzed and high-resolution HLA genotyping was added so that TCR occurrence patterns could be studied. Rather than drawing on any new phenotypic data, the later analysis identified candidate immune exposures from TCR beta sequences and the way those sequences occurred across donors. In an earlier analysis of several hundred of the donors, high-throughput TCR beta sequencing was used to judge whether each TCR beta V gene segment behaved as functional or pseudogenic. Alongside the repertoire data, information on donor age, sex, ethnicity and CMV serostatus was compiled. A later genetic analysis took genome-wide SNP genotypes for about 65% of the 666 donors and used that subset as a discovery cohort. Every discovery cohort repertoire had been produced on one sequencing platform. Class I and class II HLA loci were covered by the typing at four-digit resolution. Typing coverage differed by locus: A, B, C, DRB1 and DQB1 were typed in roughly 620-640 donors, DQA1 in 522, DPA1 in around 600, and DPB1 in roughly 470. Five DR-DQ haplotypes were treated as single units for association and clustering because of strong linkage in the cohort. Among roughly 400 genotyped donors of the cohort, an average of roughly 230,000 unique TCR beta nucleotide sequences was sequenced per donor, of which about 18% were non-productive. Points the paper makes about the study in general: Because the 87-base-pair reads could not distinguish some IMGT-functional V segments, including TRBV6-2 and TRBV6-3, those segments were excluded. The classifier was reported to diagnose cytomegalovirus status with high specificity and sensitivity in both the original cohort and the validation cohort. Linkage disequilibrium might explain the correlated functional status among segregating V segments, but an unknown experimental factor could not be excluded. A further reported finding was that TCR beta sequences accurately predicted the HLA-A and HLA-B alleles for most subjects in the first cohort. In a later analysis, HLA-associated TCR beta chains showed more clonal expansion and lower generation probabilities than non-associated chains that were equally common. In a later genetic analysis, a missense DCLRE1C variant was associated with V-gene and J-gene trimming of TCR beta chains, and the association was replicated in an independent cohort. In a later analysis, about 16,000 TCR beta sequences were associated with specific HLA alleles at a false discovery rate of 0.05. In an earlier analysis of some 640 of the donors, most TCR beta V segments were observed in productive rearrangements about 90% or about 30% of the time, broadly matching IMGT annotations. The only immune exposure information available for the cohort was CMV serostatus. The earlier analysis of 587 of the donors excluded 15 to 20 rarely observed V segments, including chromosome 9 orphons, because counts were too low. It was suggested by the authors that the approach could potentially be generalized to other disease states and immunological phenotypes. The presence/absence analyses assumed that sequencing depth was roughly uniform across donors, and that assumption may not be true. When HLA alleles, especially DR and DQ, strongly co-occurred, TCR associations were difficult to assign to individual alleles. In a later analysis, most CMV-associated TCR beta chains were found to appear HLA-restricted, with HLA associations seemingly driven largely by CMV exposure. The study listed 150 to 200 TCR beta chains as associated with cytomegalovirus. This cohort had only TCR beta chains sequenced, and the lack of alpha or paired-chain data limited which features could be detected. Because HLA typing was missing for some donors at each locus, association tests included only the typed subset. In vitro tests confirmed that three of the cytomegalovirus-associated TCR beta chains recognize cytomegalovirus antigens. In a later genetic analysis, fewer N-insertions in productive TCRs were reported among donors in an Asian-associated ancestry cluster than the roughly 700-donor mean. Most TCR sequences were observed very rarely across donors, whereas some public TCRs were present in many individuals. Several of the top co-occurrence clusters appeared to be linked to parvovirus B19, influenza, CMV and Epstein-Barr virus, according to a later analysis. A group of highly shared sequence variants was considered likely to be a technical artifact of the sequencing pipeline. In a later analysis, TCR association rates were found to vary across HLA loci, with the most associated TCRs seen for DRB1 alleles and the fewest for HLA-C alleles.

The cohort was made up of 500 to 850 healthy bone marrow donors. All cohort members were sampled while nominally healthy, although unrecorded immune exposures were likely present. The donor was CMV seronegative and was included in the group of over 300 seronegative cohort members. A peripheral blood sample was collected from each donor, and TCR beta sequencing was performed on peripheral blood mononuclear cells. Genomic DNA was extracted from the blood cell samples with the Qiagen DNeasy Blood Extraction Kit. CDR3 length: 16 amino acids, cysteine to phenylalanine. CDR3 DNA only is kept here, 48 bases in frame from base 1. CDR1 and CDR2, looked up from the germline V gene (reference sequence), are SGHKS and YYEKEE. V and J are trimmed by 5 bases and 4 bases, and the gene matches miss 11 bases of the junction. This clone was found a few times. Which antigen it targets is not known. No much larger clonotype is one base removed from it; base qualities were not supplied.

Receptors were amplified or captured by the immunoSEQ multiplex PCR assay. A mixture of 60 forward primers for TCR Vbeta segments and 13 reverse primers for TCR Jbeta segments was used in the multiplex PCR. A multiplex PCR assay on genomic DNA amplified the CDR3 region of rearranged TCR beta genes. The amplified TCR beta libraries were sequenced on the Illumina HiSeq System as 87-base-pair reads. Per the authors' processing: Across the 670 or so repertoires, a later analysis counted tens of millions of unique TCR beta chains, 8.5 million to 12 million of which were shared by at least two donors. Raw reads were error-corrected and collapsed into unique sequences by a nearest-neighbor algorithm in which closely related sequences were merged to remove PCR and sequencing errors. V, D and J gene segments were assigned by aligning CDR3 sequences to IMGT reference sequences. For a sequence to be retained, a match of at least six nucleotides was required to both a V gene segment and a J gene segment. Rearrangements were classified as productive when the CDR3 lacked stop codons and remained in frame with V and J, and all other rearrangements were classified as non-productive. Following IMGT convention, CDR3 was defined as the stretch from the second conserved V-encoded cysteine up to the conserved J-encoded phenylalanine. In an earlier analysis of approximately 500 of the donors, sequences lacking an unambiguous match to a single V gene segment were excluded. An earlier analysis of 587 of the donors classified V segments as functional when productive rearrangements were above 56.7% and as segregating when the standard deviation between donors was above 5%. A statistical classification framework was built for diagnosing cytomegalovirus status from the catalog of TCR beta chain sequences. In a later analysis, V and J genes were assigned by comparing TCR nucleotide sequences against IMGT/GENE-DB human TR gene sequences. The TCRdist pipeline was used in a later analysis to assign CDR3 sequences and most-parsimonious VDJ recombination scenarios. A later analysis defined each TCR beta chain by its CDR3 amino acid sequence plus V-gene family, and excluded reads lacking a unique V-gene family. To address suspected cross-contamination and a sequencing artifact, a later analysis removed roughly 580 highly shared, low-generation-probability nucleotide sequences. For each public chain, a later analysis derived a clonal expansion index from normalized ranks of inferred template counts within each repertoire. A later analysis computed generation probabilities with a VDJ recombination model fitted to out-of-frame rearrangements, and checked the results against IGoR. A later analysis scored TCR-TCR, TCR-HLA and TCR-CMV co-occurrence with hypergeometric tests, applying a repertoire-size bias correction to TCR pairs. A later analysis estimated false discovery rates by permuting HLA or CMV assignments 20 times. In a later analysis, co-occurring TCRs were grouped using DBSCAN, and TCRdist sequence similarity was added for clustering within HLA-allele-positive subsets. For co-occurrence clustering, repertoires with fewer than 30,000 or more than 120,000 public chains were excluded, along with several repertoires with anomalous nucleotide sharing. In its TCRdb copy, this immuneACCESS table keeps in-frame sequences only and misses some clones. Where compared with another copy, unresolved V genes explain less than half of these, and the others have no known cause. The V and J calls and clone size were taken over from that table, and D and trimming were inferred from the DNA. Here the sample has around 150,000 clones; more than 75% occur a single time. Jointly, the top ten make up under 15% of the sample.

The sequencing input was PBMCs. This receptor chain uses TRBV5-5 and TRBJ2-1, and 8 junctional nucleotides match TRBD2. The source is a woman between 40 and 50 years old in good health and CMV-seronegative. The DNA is TGTGCCAGCAGTACGACCGGGACTAGGGCTTACAATGAGCAGTTCTTC. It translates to CASSTTGTRAYNEQFF.